This TCR beta chain came from a study of sequential checkpoint blockade in melanoma. Study-wide context: Randomization was 1:1 between first-line nivolumab→ipilimumab and ipilimumab→nivolumab. Both treatment sequences were followed by maintenance nivolumab.

Clones were sequenced by immunoSEQ multiplex PCR, and TCRdb holds only the in-frame ones, with some missing. Of some 25,000 clones in the sample, about 72% were seen once. Specified treatment: randomized to nivolumab then ipilimumab (arm A) or the reverse (arm B). No patient had prior DNA-damaging chemotherapy. Live CD3+CD8+ CD19− CD56− cells were sorted from PBMCs. The CDR3 covers 13 residues. V was pared by 5 bases and J by 5 bases, with 4 bases of the junction left unmatched. The germline V gene encodes CDR1 MNHEY and CDR2 SMNVEV (reference sequence). The starting material was CD8+ T cells sorted from blood (inferred from file names), obtained from a patient given nivolumab and ipilimumab in sequence. This clonotype was sampled from a human donor with melanoma. The chain couples TRBV27 to TRBJ2-5; 8 nucleotides match TRBD2. The CDR3 region is CASSLGGGETQYF. The DNA for the CDR3 is TGTGCCAGCAGTCTCGGGGGGGGTGAGACCCAGTACTTC.